These T cell receptor beta chains were read from a single sample in a study of T cells in Graves' hyperthyroidism and ophthalmopathy. TCRdb ran MiXCR on the multiplex PCR reads and lists one entry per CDR3 protein. Among 480,000 or so distinct CDR3 sequences, 35% to 50% were seen once, and the ten largest hold 44%. The sequencing sample was made of peripheral blood or thyroid tissue (not recorded which). Every receptor here comes from an adult woman with Graves' disease, either hyperthyroidism or ophthalmopathy (not recorded which). Each CDR3 is given with its conserved first and last residue. Fields, in order: CDR3 DNA, CDR3 protein, clone size, V gene, D gene, J gene. D genes are given only for firm matches. Clone size, where shown, is once, few, many, or a class for clones that have expanded.

CDR3 DNA: TGTGCCAGCATCGTGGGGTCCTACCAAGATACGCAGTATTTT; CDR3 protein: CASIVGSYQDTQYF; clone size: .; V gene: TRBV7-2; D gene: .; J gene: TRBJ2-3
CDR3 DNA: TGTGCCAGCAGCGGACCCGGGAGGGGTGAAGCTTTCTTT; CDR3 protein: CASSGPGRGEAFF; clone size: few; V gene: TRBV9; D gene: .; J gene: TRBJ1-1
CDR3 DNA: TGTGCCACCAGCAGGCAGGGTCACACTGAAGCTTTCTTT; CDR3 protein: CATSRQGHTEAFF; clone size: .; V gene: TRBV15; D gene: .; J gene: TRBJ1-1
CDR3 DNA: TGTGCCAGCATAAGGGAAGGGGGCACTGAAGCGTTCTTT; CDR3 protein: CASIREGGTEAFF; clone size: .; V gene: TRBV2; D gene: TRBD1; J gene: TRBJ1-1
CDR3 DNA: TGTGCCTGGAGCGCATACACTGACAGGTTCAAGGTGGTGAACACTGAAGCTTTCTTT; CDR3 protein: CAWSAYTDRFKVVNTEAFF; clone size: few; V gene: TRBV12-3/TRBV12-4; D gene: .; J gene: TRBJ1-1
CDR3 DNA: TGTGCCAGCAGGGAGGACAGCTCTGGGGCCAACGTCCTGACTTTC; CDR3 protein: CASREDSSGANVLTF; clone size: few; V gene: TRBV2; D gene: .; J gene: TRBJ2-6
CDR3 DNA: TGTGCCAGCAGTTTCGCGGGACCGGTTAATTCACCCCTCCACTTT; CDR3 protein: CASSFAGPVNSPLHF; clone size: .; V gene: TRBV12-3/TRBV12-4; D gene: .; J gene: TRBJ1-6
CDR3 DNA: TGTGCCACCTCCAGCGGGAGCACAGATACGCAGTATTTT; CDR3 protein: CATSSGSTDTQYF; clone size: few; V gene: TRBV6-4; D gene: .; J gene: TRBJ2-3
CDR3 DNA: TGTGCCACCAGTGACCGCCGAACAGGGGCCTCCTACGAGCAGTACTTC; CDR3 protein: CATSDRRTGASYEQYF; clone size: .; V gene: TRBV24-1; D gene: TRBD1; J gene: TRBJ2-7
CDR3 DNA: TGTGCCACCAGCAGAGACTTATGGGTGAGGACCTATAATTCACCCCTCCACTTT; CDR3 protein: CATSRDLWVRTYNSPLHF; clone size: .; V gene: TRBV15; D gene: .; J gene: TRBJ1-6
CDR3 DNA: TGCAGTGCTAGAGAGGGGACAGGGTCCTACGAGCAGTACTTC; CDR3 protein: CSAREGTGSYEQYF; clone size: many; V gene: TRBV20-1; D gene: TRBD1; J gene: TRBJ2-7
CDR3 DNA: TGCAGCGTTGAAGGGGGACAGGGGGCCGGTCAGCCCCAGCATTTT; CDR3 protein: CSVEGGQGAGQPQHF; clone size: .; V gene: TRBV29-1; D gene: TRBD1; J gene: TRBJ1-5
CDR3 DNA: TGTGCCAGCAGCGTAGGGGCAGGCAACTCCTATAATTCACCCCTCCACTTT; CDR3 protein: CASSVGAGNSYNSPLHF; clone size: .; V gene: TRBV9; D gene: .; J gene: TRBJ1-6
CDR3 DNA: TGTGCCAGTAGTATTTCGGGAAGCGAGACCCAGTACTTC; CDR3 protein: CASSISGSETQYF; clone size: .; V gene: TRBV19; D gene: .; J gene: TRBJ2-5